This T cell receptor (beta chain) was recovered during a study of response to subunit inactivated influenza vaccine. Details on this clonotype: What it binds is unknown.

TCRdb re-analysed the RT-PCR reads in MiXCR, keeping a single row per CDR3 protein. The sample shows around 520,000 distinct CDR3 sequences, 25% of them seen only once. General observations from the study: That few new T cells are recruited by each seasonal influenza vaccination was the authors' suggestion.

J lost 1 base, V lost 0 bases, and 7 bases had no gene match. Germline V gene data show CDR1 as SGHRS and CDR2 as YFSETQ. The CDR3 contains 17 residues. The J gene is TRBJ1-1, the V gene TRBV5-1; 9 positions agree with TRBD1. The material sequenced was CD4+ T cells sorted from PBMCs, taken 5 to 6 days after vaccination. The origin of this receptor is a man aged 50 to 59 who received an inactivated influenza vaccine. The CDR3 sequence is CASSLAPGTGRNTEAFF. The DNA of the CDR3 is TGCGCCAGCAGCTTGGCTCCCGGGACAGGGAGGAACACTGAAGCTTTCTTT.